The clone carrying this T cell receptor (beta chain) was detected ten times or more. As yet, its antigen is unknown. Libraries of TCR beta came from iRepertoire HTBI primers plus Arm-PCR of CDR3 regions. TCRdb redid the calling of the multiplex PCR reads with MiXCR, one entry per CDR3 protein. The data show about 470,000 distinct CDR3 sequences, about 22% seen once. This CDR3 is 15 amino acids long. V was cut by 4 bases and J by 8 bases, with 17 bases left in between. CDR1 and CDR2 from the germline V gene are LNHNV and YYDKDF (reference sequence). These data belong to a study of regulatory T cells in long-lasting Graves disease. Study outcomes and limitations: The researchers studied only peripheral blood, not thyroid tissue. TCR diversity in persistent Graves' patients was below that of newly diagnosed ones. Persistent disease was characterized by preferential usage of TRBV28, TRBJ1-2 and TRBJ2-5.

Time point in this sample: persistent/refractory GD, antithyroid drugs over 5 years with positive TRAb. Isolated PBMC RNA provided the starting material for the TCR library. Enrollment of patients was through an endocrinology department in Xi'an, China. The source of this sequence is a female donor with Graves disease. Sequenced here: peripheral blood mononuclear cells (PBMCs), sampled when the disease was refractory, from a patient treated with antithyroid drugs. The V gene is TRBV15, the J gene TRBJ1-4, with D uncertain. CDR3 residues: CATSKSRGWKEKLFF. The CDR3 DNA reads TGTGCCACCAGCAAGAGTCGGGGATGGAAGGAAAAACTGTTTTTT.